Below are 27 T cell receptor beta chains sequenced from a single sample in a study of monozygotic twins with inflammatory bowel disease. One entry per CDR3 protein, without DNA, is what TCRdb gives after re-calling the 5' RACE reads. The sample includes fewer than 150,000 distinct CDR3 sequences. Sequences were obtained from blood. These receptors all come from a human donor with ulcerative colitis or Crohn's disease, or a healthy co-twin of an affected twin (not recorded which).

The chain joins TRBV7-3 to TRBJ2-3; TCRdb's D call of TRBD1 is untestable without DNA. This CDR3 comprises 17 residues. The germline gives CDR1 SGHTA, CDR2 FQGTGA. The CDR3 sequence: CASSSPGYRSGTDTQYF.

This chain joins TRBV12-3 or TRBV12-4 and TRBJ2-7; TCRdb designates TRBD1, a call that cannot be tested without DNA. This CDR3 is built from 15 residues. The CDR3 here is CASSSSGTATYEQYF.

The chain carries TRBV20-1 and TRBJ2-7; the TCRdb D gene call, TRBD1, has no DNA to confirm it. CDR3 length: 15 amino acids. The germline V gene encodes CDR1 DFQATT and CDR2 SNEGSKA (reference sequence). The chain's CDR3 is CSARDPGQGAYEQYF.

The V gene is TRBV20-1, the J gene TRBJ1-4; TCRdb's D gene call, TRBD1, goes unchecked for lack of DNA. Germline loops: CDR1 DFQATT, CDR2 SNEGSKA (reference sequence). The CDR3 has 18 residues. CDR3 residues: CSARLDQPRGGGDEKLFF.

The chain is built from TRBV20-1 and TRBJ2-7; the TCRdb call, TRBD1, lacks DNA for checking. This CDR3 region has 14 residues. CDR1 is DFQATT and CDR2 is SNEGSKA in the germline V gene (reference sequence). The CDR3 sequence: CSAVLTGETYEQYF.

The chain combines TRBV3-1 with TRBJ1-4. The CDR3 totals 16 residues. Germline-derived CDR1 and CDR2 are LGHDT and YNNKEL (reference sequence). CDR3 in amino acids: CASSQDLEDTNEKLFF.

The gene calls are TRBV3-1 and TRBJ1-4. This CDR3 contains 16 residues. Germline V lookup: CDR1 LGHDT, CDR2 YNNKEL (reference sequence). This CDR3 is CASSLYGSSTNEKLFF. Looking up the rest from reference TRBV3-1 and TRBJ1-4 gives the full variable domain: DTAVSQTPKYLVTQMGNDKSIKCEQNLGHDTMYWYKQDSKKFLKIMFSYNNKELIINETVPNRFSPKSPDKAHLNLHINSLELGDSAVYFCASSLYGSSTNEKLFFGSGTQLSVL.

The chain links TRBV5-1 to TRBJ1-5. This CDR3 comprises 14 residues. Germline V CDR1 and CDR2: SGHRS, YFSETQ. The CDR3 here is CASSLDSQHQPQHF.

This chain joins TRBV7-9 and TRBJ2-3; TCRdb reports TRBD1, a call that lacks DNA to check it against. The CDR3 is 15 residues long. From germline, CDR1 is SEHNR and CDR2 FQNEAQ (reference sequence). CDR3 in amino acids: CASSLAVGGTDTQYF.

The chain combines TRBV10-3 with TRBJ1-1; the TRBD1 assignment by TCRdb is unverifiable without DNA. CDR1 and CDR2 from the germline V gene are ENHRY and SYGVKD. This CDR3 spans 13 amino acids. CDR3 in amino acids: CAIRKTGDTEAFF.

The chain joins TRBV2 to TRBJ2-5; lacking DNA, the TRBD2 call made by TCRdb goes unchecked. This CDR3 has 16 residues. From germline, CDR1 is SNHLY and CDR2 FYNNEI. Here the CDR3 reads CASSEAGLAVTETQYF.

V and J are TRBV4-3 and TRBJ2-5; no DNA is available, so the TRBD2 call from TCRdb remains unchecked. This CDR3 comprises 15 residues. In germline, CDR1 is LGHNA, CDR2 YSLEER. The CDR3 region is CASSQELAGQETQYF.

The V gene is TRBV6-6, the J gene TRBJ1-2. CDR1 and CDR2 from the germline V gene are MNHNY and SVGAGI (reference sequence). CDR3 size: 14 residues. CDR3 in amino acids: CASTRGGDDYGYTF.

This rearrangement joins TRBV7-2 to TRBJ1-6; TCRdb designates TRBD1, a call that cannot be tested without DNA. Per the germline V gene, CDR1 is SGHTA and CDR2 is FQGNSA. The CDR3 totals 19 residues. The CDR3 is CASSLAIIRQGANHSPLHF.

The rearrangement joins TRBV5-6 to TRBJ2-7; TCRdb selects TRBD1, and the lack of DNA leaves this call unchecked. Germline V gene data show CDR1 as SGHDT and CDR2 as YYEEEE. The CDR3 contains 15 residues. The CDR3 region is CASSLIQGPTYEQYF. Full variable domain (outside the CDR3, taken from reference TRBV5-6 and TRBJ2-7): DAGVTQSPTHLIKTRGQQVTLRCSPKSGHDTVSWYQQALGQGPQFIFQYYEEEERQRGNFPDRFSGHQFPNYSSELNVNALLLGDSALYLCASSLIQGPTYEQYFGPGTRLTVT.

The chain uses TRBV11-1 and TRBJ2-3; TCRdb outputs TRBD1, but without DNA this stays unchecked. This CDR3 comprises 17 residues. The germline CDR1 and CDR2 sequences are SGHAT and FQDESV (reference sequence). Here the CDR3 reads CASSLDTDRGSMDTQYF.

The chain links TRBV7-9 to TRBJ2-7; TCRdb returns TRBD1, unconfirmable since there is no DNA. In germline, CDR1 is SEHNR, CDR2 FQNEAQ (reference sequence). The CDR3 is made up of 15 amino acids. The CDR3 here is CASSSRQGVVYEQYF.

The chain recombines TRBV20-1 with TRBJ1-4; TCRdb lists TRBD1, though no DNA is available to test this call. The CDR3 has 16 residues. CDR1 DFQATT and CDR2 SNEGSKA come from the germline V gene (reference sequence). CDR3 loop: CSARDWGGVVEEKLFF.

This chain connects TRBV7-2 to TRBJ1-2. Germline CDR1 and CDR2: SGHTA and FQGNSA. The CDR3 extends over 12 amino acids. CDR3 protein: CASSLGGPGDTF.

The V gene is TRBV7-9, the J gene TRBJ2-3; TCRdb reports TRBD1, a call that lacks DNA to check it against. The CDR3 sequence is 17 residues long. Per germline, CDR1 SEHNR and CDR2 FQNEAQ (reference sequence). Here the CDR3 reads CASRTQLAGGPADTQYF.

J is TRBJ2-7 and V is TRBV5-1; as DNA is missing, the TRBD2 call by TCRdb cannot be tested. This CDR3 spans 15 amino acids. The V gene's germline CDR1 is SGHRS and CDR2 YFSETQ. CDR3 sequence: CASSLSASGTYEQYF.

The chain is built from TRBV20-1 and TRBJ1-1. Germline lookup yields CDR1 DFQATT and CDR2 SNEGSKA (reference sequence). CDR3 length: 11 amino acids. This chain's CDR3 is CSAMINTEAFF.

This chain joins TRBV19 and TRBJ2-1; TCRdb picks TRBD2, but there is no DNA to check that call. This CDR3 comprises 17 residues. Germline V lookup: CDR1 LNHDA, CDR2 SQIVND (reference sequence). The CDR3: CASSTVVGLAGGNEQFF.

The rearrangement joins TRBV5-1 to TRBJ1-2. This CDR3 contains 13 residues. The germline gives CDR1 SGHRS, CDR2 YFSETQ. Here the CDR3 reads CASSLAAGGVRTF. Variable domain in full (rest from reference TRBV5-1 and TRBJ1-2): KAGVTQTPRYLIKTRGQQVTLSCSPISGHRSVSWYQQTPGQGLQFLFEYFSETQRNKGNFPGRFSGRQFSNSRSEMNVSTLELGDSALYLCASSLAAGGVRTFGSGTRLTVV.

The CDR3 region is CASRTSGTDTQYF. The chain has TRBV6-2 or TRBV6-3 and TRBJ2-3; TCRdb reports TRBD2, a call that lacks DNA to check it against. CDR1 is MNHEY and CDR2 is SVGEGT in the germline V gene. The CDR3 sequence is 13 residues long.

The rearrangement links TRBV2 to TRBJ2-3; the D gene TCRdb calls, TRBD2, cannot be checked with no DNA. The CDR3 runs to 17 residues. CDR1 is SNHLY and CDR2 is FYNNEI in the germline V gene. The CDR3 sequence: CASSEGELAGPTDTQYF.

This chain links TRBV20-1 with TRBJ2-7; TCRdb reports TRBD1, a call that lacks DNA to check it against. This CDR3 spans 14 amino acids. CDR1 DFQATT and CDR2 SNEGSKA come from the germline V gene (reference sequence). The CDR3 here is CSVEGDRPSYEQYF.